Sequencing of this TCR beta chain was carried out in a study of blood T cell repertoires in COVID-19. Across the study: The samples span acute and convalescent COVID-19 from the United States, Italy and Spain. Sample material is recorded as cDNA or gDNA derived from T cells, B-cell-depleted T cells, or PBMCs.

The CDR3 totals 15 residues. Germline V gene lookup returns CDR1 PRHDT and CDR2 FYEKMQ (reference sequence). Deletions cut 5 bases from V and 2 bases from J, with 10 bases between. Per the original data handling: For nucleated cells, counts were estimated from reference gene primer amplification. Clones were sequenced by immunoSEQ multiplex PCR, and TCRdb holds only the in-frame ones, with some missing. That table gives V, J and clone size, and the DNA gave D and trimming. Here the sample spans about 33,000 clones, about 86% being singletons. The source of this sequence is a human donor in a cohort sampled during active COVID-19. The sample taken for sequencing was peripheral blood. The chain combines TRBV13 with TRBJ2-6; D is perhaps TRBD2 (6 bases). CDR3 sequence reads: CASSQPGAGANVLTF. The CDR3 nucleotides read TGTGCCAGCAGCCAACCGGGGGCTGGGGCCAACGTCCTGACTTTC.